This T cell receptor (beta chain) was observed in a study of shared clonotypes between healthy human individuals. In the sorted-subset replicate PCRs, around 200 ng DNA, 30,000 or so T cell genomes, was used. Sequencing used immunoSEQ multiplex PCR; TCRdb keeps in-frame clones, though not all of them. The sample has roughly 1.4 million clones; just under 99% are singletons. The CDR3 totals 12 residues. Germline CDR1 SNHLY, CDR2 FYNNEI. The germline V and J ends were trimmed by 4 bases and 9 bases, with 11 bases remaining between them. This sequence originates from a man aged 30 to 39 in good health. The sequencing sample was made of naive CD4+ T cells sorted from blood. Sample subset: CD45RA+ positively selected. The chain carries TRBV2 and TRBJ2-3; D is unresolved. The CDR3 sequence: CASSARDSTQYF. The CDR3 bases are TGTGCCAGCAGTGCTAGGGATAGCACGCAGTATTTT. The variable domain in full, completed from reference TRBV2 and TRBJ2-3, reads EPEVTQTPSHQVTQMGQEVILRCVPISNHLYFYWYRQILGQKVEFLVSFYNNEISEKSEIFDDQFSVERPDGSNFTLKIRSTKLEDSAMYFCASSARDSTQYFGPGTRLTVL.